This T cell receptor (beta chain) was sequenced in a study of T cell responses to AZD1222 COVID-19 vaccine. About the study: It was second doses at about 4 or about 12 weeks that were pooled. Findings and limits, study-wide: Two doses of AZD1222 preceded a rise in Spike-specific TCR breadth and depth. There were repertoire samples only from the period after the peak T cell response. The span of vaccine-associated CD4 TCRs extended across spike, with dominance at 160-218 and 743-854.

Using immunoSEQ multiplex PCR, the repertoire was profiled, and TCRdb retains in-frame clones only, with some absent. Of 140,000 to 150,000 clones in the sample, 91% are singletons; the top ten hold roughly 5%. On this clone: Its antigen is unidentified.

Trimming cost V 9 bases and J 2 bases; bases outside gene matches: 6. The germline gives CDR1 MDHEN, CDR2 SYDVKM. CDR3 length: 14 amino acids. This sample comprised peripheral blood, obtained on day 0 of AZD1222 vaccination. This clonotype originated in an adult in good health. The chain carries TRBV28 and TRBJ2-1, with 8 positions matching TRBD1. The CDR3 is CASRGQGTYNEQFF. In DNA, the CDR3 is TGTGCCAGTCGCGGACAGGGAACCTACAATGAGCAGTTCTTC.